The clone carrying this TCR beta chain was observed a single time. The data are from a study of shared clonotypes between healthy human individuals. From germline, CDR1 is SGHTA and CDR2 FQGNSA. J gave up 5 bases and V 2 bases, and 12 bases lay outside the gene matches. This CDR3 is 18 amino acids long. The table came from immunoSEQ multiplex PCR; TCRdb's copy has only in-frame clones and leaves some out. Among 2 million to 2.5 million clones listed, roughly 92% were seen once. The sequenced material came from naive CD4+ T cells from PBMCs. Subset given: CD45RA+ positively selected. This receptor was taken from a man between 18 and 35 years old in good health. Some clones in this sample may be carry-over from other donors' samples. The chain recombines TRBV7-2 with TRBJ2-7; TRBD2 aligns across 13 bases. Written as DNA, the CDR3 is TGTGCCAGCAGCTTACTTCCGGGACTAGCGGGAAAGAACCACGAGCAGTACTTC. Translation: CASSLLPGLAGKNHEQYF.